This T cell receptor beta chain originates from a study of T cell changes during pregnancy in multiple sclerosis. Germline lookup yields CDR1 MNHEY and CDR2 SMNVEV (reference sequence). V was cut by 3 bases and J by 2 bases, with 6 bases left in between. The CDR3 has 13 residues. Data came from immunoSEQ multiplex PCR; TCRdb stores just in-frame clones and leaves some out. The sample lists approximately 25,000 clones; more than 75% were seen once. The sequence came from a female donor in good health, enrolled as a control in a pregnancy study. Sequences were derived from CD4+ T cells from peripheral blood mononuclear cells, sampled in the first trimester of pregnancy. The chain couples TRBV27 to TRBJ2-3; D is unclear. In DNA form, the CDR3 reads TGTGCCAGCAGTTTGGCTCACACAGATACGCAGTATTTT. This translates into CASSLAHTDTQYF.